These T cell receptor beta chains were read from a single sample in a study of regulatory T cells in long-lasting Graves disease. A single record per CDR3 protein comes from TCRdb applying MiXCR to the multiplex PCR reads. The sample lists 440,000 or so distinct CDR3 sequences; less than 20% were seen once. The data were also submitted as part of a second study, on T cells in Graves' hyperthyroidism and ophthalmopathy.

Sequences were derived from peripheral blood mononuclear cells (PBMCs), sampled at new diagnosis, from a patient treated with antithyroid drugs. Source of these receptors: a woman in her thirties with Graves disease. CDR3s include the opening cysteine and the closing phenylalanine or tryptophan. Fields, in order: CDR3 protein, CDR3 DNA, V gene, D gene, J gene, clone size. A D gene is named only where the DNA matches it firmly. Clone size is not always given. Where it is, it says once, few, many or a class for expanded clones.

cdr3_aa: CASSLRLAFLTDTQYF; cdr3_nt: TGTGCCAGCAGCTTAAGACTAGCGTTCCTCACAGATACGCAGTATTTT; v_call: TRBV11-2; d_call: TRBD2; j_call: TRBJ2-3; clone_size: many
cdr3_aa: CASSYTQDDPYEQYF; cdr3_nt: TGTGCCAGCAGTTACACGCAGGACGATCCCTACGAGCAGTACTTC; v_call: TRBV6-5; d_call: NA; j_call: TRBJ2-7; clone_size: many
cdr3_aa: CASSSLAGGGSYEQYF; cdr3_nt: TGCGCCAGCAGCTCTTTAGCGGGAGGGGGCTCCTACGAGCAGTACTTC; v_call: TRBV5-1; d_call: TRBD2; j_call: TRBJ2-7; clone_size: many
cdr3_aa: CASSQGVGLYSYEQYF; cdr3_nt: TGCGCCAGCAGCCAAGGGGTGGGATTGTACTCCTACGAGCAGTACTTC; v_call: TRBV4-1; d_call: NA; j_call: TRBJ2-7; clone_size: many
cdr3_aa: CASSSKRGLGGNEQFF; cdr3_nt: TGTGCCAGCAGTTCGAAAAGGGGCCTTGGGGGCAATGAGCAGTTCTTC; v_call: TRBV12-3/TRBV12-4; d_call: NA; j_call: TRBJ2-1; clone_size: many
cdr3_aa: CASTQWGGRAHGGELFF; cdr3_nt: TGTGCCAGCACCCAGTGGGGCGGGAGGGCGCATGGCGGGGAGCTGTTTTTT; v_call: TRBV7-9; d_call: TRBD2; j_call: TRBJ2-2; clone_size: few
cdr3_aa: CASSPQREETQYF; cdr3_nt: TGTGCCAGCAGCCCTCAGAGAGAAGAGACCCAGTACTTC; v_call: TRBV7-2; d_call: NA; j_call: TRBJ2-5; clone_size: many
cdr3_aa: CAGSRGTGGFPGANVLTF; cdr3_nt: TGTGCCGGCAGCCGCGGGACAGGGGGATTCCCCGGGGCCAACGTCCTGACTTTC; v_call: TRBV28; d_call: TRBD1; j_call: TRBJ2-6; clone_size: few
cdr3_aa: CASWGVRNEQYF; cdr3_nt: TGTGCCAGCTGGGGGGTAAGAAACGAGCAGTACTTC; v_call: TRBV28; d_call: NA; j_call: TRBJ2-7; clone_size: many
cdr3_aa: CATSREIYDGNYGYTF; cdr3_nt: TGTGCCACCAGCAGAGAAATCTATGACGGGAACTATGGCTACACCTTC; v_call: TRBV15; d_call: NA; j_call: TRBJ1-2; clone_size: few
cdr3_aa: CASSEILADSYEQYF; cdr3_nt: TGTGCCAGCAGTGAAATCTTAGCAGATTCCTACGAGCAGTACTTC; v_call: TRBV6-1; d_call: NA; j_call: TRBJ2-7; clone_size: NA
cdr3_aa: CARTSNTEAFF; cdr3_nt: TGTGCCAGGACTTCGAACACTGAAGCTTTCTTT; v_call: TRBV6-2/TRBV6-3; d_call: NA; j_call: TRBJ1-1; clone_size: few
cdr3_aa: CASKTEPTGELFF; cdr3_nt: TGTGCCAGCAAAACGGAACCAACCGGGGAGCTGTTTTTT; v_call: TRBV19; d_call: NA; j_call: TRBJ2-2; clone_size: few
cdr3_aa: CASSYGQGGGSPLHF; cdr3_nt: TGTGCCAGCAGTTACGGACAGGGCGGTGGTTCACCCCTCCACTTT; v_call: TRBV6-2/TRBV6-3; d_call: TRBD1; j_call: TRBJ1-6; clone_size: many
cdr3_aa: CSARGSVNTEAFF; cdr3_nt: TGCAGCGCGCGGGGTTCCGTGAACACTGAAGCTTTCTTT; v_call: TRBV29-1; d_call: NA; j_call: TRBJ1-1; clone_size: few
cdr3_aa: CATSPDFTGELFF; cdr3_nt: TGTGCCACCAGTCCGGACTTCACCGGGGAGCTGTTTTTT; v_call: TRBV24-1; d_call: NA; j_call: TRBJ2-2; clone_size: many
cdr3_aa: CASSYGPYEQYF; cdr3_nt: TGTGCCAGCAGTTACGGTCCTTACGAGCAGTACTTC; v_call: TRBV6-2/TRBV6-3; d_call: NA; j_call: TRBJ2-7; clone_size: few
cdr3_aa: CASSQDPFSGNTIYF; cdr3_nt: TGCGCCAGCAGCCAAGACCCTTTCTCTGGAAACACCATATATTTT; v_call: TRBV4-1; d_call: NA; j_call: TRBJ1-3; clone_size: few
cdr3_aa: CASSRLLQLSGYGYTF; cdr3_nt: TGTGCCAGCAGCCGTCTGCTACAACTATCTGGCTATGGCTACACCTTC; v_call: TRBV28; d_call: NA; j_call: TRBJ1-2; clone_size: many
cdr3_aa: CSVVDRWQSYEQYF; cdr3_nt: TGCAGCGTTGTAGACCGATGGCAATCCTACGAGCAGTACTTC; v_call: TRBV29-1; d_call: NA; j_call: TRBJ2-7; clone_size: once
cdr3_aa: CASSPHGPKGDTQYF; cdr3_nt: TGTGCCAGCAGCCCCCATGGTCCCAAGGGAGATACGCAGTATTTT; v_call: TRBV9; d_call: NA; j_call: TRBJ2-3; clone_size: NA
cdr3_aa: CASSSLRSLRPHF; cdr3_nt: TGTGCCAGCAGCTCCCTGAGATCCCTCCGACCCCACTTC; v_call: TRBV7-9; d_call: NA; j_call: TRBJ2-7; clone_size: many